The 25 T cell receptor beta chains presented below share a single source sample, sequenced in a study of T cells after yellow fever vaccination. TCRdb passed the 5' RACE reads through MiXCR, listing each CDR3 protein once. The table includes 500,000 to 650,000 distinct CDR3 sequences, less than 15% detected once. The starting material was PBMCs, obtained on the day of the yellow fever booster vaccination. The receptors shown here come from a man aged 25 to 40 who received the YFV17D yellow fever vaccine.

This clonotype was seen at least ten times. J is TRBJ1-5 and V is TRBV12-3 or TRBV12-4; D call uncertain. The CDR3 length is 12 residues. V shed 3 bases and J shed 6 bases, with 6 bases lying between them. The CDR3 sequence: CASSFVGQPQHF. The CDR3 nucleotides are TGTGCCAGCAGTTTCGTAGGTCAGCCCCAGCATTTT.

This clonotype was observed a few times. The gene calls are TRBV6-1 and TRBJ2-7; 9 bases agree with TRBD1. The V gene end was trimmed by 3 bases and the J gene end by 5 bases; junction bases not matched to a gene: 11. The length of the CDR3 is 16 residues. Germline V gene data show CDR1 as MNHNS and CDR2 as SASEGT. The CDR3 DNA follows: TGTGCCAGCAGTGAGGGGATGGGACAGGGTACCAACGAGCAGTACTTC. Translation gives CASSEGMGQGTNEQYF.

This clonotype was seen more than once but under ten times. The CDR3 protein is CASSLVPGTARGEELFF. CDR3 DNA: TGTGCCAGCAGCTTAGTACCCGGGACAGCTAGAGGCGAGGAGCTGTTTTTT. The chain couples TRBV7-6 to TRBJ2-2; 7 bases line up with TRBD1. Trimming cost V 1 base and J 10 bases; bases outside gene matches: 15. The CDR3 covers 17 residues. From germline, CDR1 is SGHVS and CDR2 FNYEAQ.

The chain uses TRBV5-1 and TRBJ2-7; a weak D match, TRBD2 (5 bases). V was trimmed by 0 bases and J by 1 base, leaving 8 bases between them. Germline V gives CDR1 SGHRS, CDR2 YFSETQ. CDR3 size: 14 residues. The CDR3 nucleotides are TGCGCCAGCAGCTTGGATCTAGCTTCCTACGAGCAGTACTTC. This encodes CASSLDLASYEQYF.

V is TRBV6-2 or TRBV6-3 and J is TRBJ1-6; 8 positions match TRBD1. J was trimmed by 10 bases and V by 5 bases; bases with no gene match: 10. The CDR3 is 15 amino acids. CDR1 is MNHEY, CDR2 SVGEGT, per germline. CDR3: CASSTPGQEYSPLHF. In DNA form, the CDR3 reads TGTGCCAGCAGTACCCCGGGACAGGAGTACTCACCCCTCCACTTT.

This chain connects TRBV5-1 to TRBJ2-6; D unclear. This CDR3 spans 15 amino acids. Trimming removed 4 bases from V and 0 bases from J, with 8 bases in between. Germline values: CDR1 SGHRS, CDR2 YFSETQ. As DNA, the CDR3 is TGCGCCAGCAGCCCCTCGGGCTCTGGGGCCAACGTCCTGACTTTC. As protein: CASSPSGSGANVLTF.

The chain carries TRBV20-1 and TRBJ1-5, with a weak D call TRBD1 (6 bases). The ends were cut back, 1 base at V and 6 bases at J, with 13 bases in the middle. Germline V gene lookup returns CDR1 DFQATT and CDR2 SNEGSKA (reference sequence). The CDR3 sequence is 14 residues long. The CDR3 is CSARVGHRGQPQHF. The CDR3 nucleotides are TGCAGTGCTAGAGTGGGACATCGGGGTCAGCCCCAGCATTTT.

This clonotype appeared a few times. The chain recombines TRBV20-1 with TRBJ2-1, with 9 bases identical to TRBD1. The V gene's germline CDR1 is DFQATT and CDR2 SNEGSKA (reference sequence). The CDR3 extends over 16 amino acids. V shed 6 bases, J shed 3 bases, and the junction held 12 bases outside the gene matches. The CDR3 sequence is CSATTGGARGYNEQFF. The CDR3 coding sequence is TGCAGTGCCACGACAGGGGGTGCCCGGGGCTACAATGAGCAGTTCTTC.

This clonotype was seen more than once but under ten times. The chain recombines TRBV7-3 with TRBJ2-2, with 9 nucleotides matching TRBD2. Germline V gene lookup returns CDR1 SGHTA and CDR2 FQGTGA. The CDR3 sequence is 17 residues long. The V gene end was trimmed by 5 bases and the J gene end by 4 bases; junction bases not matched to a gene: 11. CDR3: CASSPKGLAGLTGELFF. The DNA for the CDR3 is TGTGCCAGCAGCCCCAAGGGGCTAGCGGGACTCACCGGGGAGCTGTTTTTT. Combining the CDR3 with reference TRBV7-3 and TRBJ2-2 gives the whole variable domain GAGVSQTPSNKVTEKGKYVELRCDPISGHTALYWYRQSLGQGPEFLIYFQGTGAADDSGLPNDRFFAVRPEGSVSTLKIQRTERGDSAVYLCASSPKGLAGLTGELFFGEGSRLTVL.

The chain is built from TRBV5-5 and TRBJ2-7; the match to TRBD2 covers 9 bases. V lost 1 base, J lost 4 bases, and 3 bases stayed unmatched. Germline V lookup: CDR1 SGHKS, CDR2 YYEKEE (reference sequence). This CDR3 comprises 14 residues. The CDR3 protein is CASSLPTSGYEQYF. Here the CDR3 DNA reads TGTGCCAGCAGCTTGCCGACTAGCGGATACGAGCAGTACTTC.

This clonotype was found a few times. The V and J genes are TRBV14 and TRBJ2-7; 9 bases fit TRBD2. This CDR3 has 15 amino acids. The junction had 4 bases not matched to a gene; V was cut back by 1 base and J by 3 bases. Germline lookup yields CDR1 SGHDN and CDR2 FVKESK. In DNA form, the CDR3 reads TGTGCCAGCAGCCAAGCCGGGACTAGCTACTACGAGCAGTACTTC. Translated: CASSQAGTSYYEQYF.

The chain recombines TRBV9 with TRBJ2-5, with D possibly TRBD2 on 6 matching bases. V was pared by 2 bases and J by 5 bases, with 13 bases between. Germline CDR1 SGDLS, CDR2 YYNGEE. CDR3 length equals 14 residues. In DNA form, the CDR3 reads TGTGCCAGCAGCGTCGTGGAGGGTCTGGAGACCCAGTACTTC. It codes for CASSVVEGLETQYF.

This clonotype was observed a few times. The rearrangement links TRBV18 to TRBJ1-1; D not certain. V lost 5 bases, J lost 2 bases, and 9 bases lay in between. This CDR3 comprises 13 residues. Germline lookup yields CDR1 KGHSH and CDR2 LQKENI. The CDR3 DNA reads TGTGCCAGCTCATCCAAAGCTAACACTGAAGCTTTCTTT. Translating it yields CASSSKANTEAFF.

This clonotype was seen a handful of times. The CDR3 DNA follows: TGCGCCAGCACCCGGGGAGTATCTAGCACAGATACGCAGTATTTT. This translates into CASTRGVSSTDTQYF. The rearrangement joins TRBV5-1 to TRBJ2-3; D possibly corresponds to TRBD2 (5 bases). The length of the CDR3 is 15 residues. The V gene's germline CDR1 is SGHRS and CDR2 YFSETQ. V was trimmed by 6 bases and J by 0 bases, leaving 14 bases between them.

The chain links TRBV7-2 to TRBJ2-3; 7 bases map to TRBD2. The CDR3 length is 16 residues. Unmatched junction bases numbered 8, after V lost 1 base and J lost 4 bases. Germline lookup yields CDR1 SGHTA and CDR2 FQGNSA. For the CDR3, the DNA is TGTGCCAGCAGCTTAGTGGGGGGGGTGGGGTCAGATACGCAGTATTTT. It translates to CASSLVGGVGSDTQYF.

The J gene is TRBJ2-3, the V gene TRBV5-1; D ambiguous. The CDR3 is 15 residues long. Germline-derived CDR1 and CDR2 are SGHRS and YFSETQ. V was trimmed by 2 bases and J by 4 bases, leaving 14 bases between them. In nucleotides, the CDR3 is TGCGCCAGCAGCTTCGCACAATACCTGGCAGATACGCAGTATTTT. Translated: CASSFAQYLADTQYF.

The rearrangement links TRBV7-7 to TRBJ2-1; D is uncertain. This CDR3 is built from 17 residues. CDR1 and CDR2 from the germline V gene are SSHAT and FNYEAQ (reference sequence). V gave up 5 bases and J gave up 0 bases, with 17 bases separating them. This CDR3 is CASSLRAFSSSYNEQFF. The CDR3 nucleotides are TGTGCCAGCAGCCTACGGGCCTTTTCGAGCTCCTACAATGAGCAGTTCTTC.

The DNA for the CDR3 is TGTGCCTGGAGTTGGACAATCTCTGGGGCCAACGTCCTGACTTTC. Translation gives CAWSWTISGANVLTF. The J gene is TRBJ2-6, the V gene TRBV30; maybe TRBD1 (5 bases). CDR1 and CDR2 (germline): GTSNPN, SVGIG (reference sequence). V was clipped by 2 bases and J by 0 bases, with 8 bases between them. This CDR3 contains 15 residues.

This clonotype was observed a few times. This chain links TRBV20-1 with TRBJ2-5; no clear D gene. Trimming stripped 1 base from V and 1 base from J, with 10 bases between. The CDR3 runs 14 residues. Germline values: CDR1 DFQATT, CDR2 SNEGSKA (reference sequence). This chain's CDR3 is CSARGRRPQETQYF. In DNA, the CDR3 is TGCAGTGCTAGAGGGCGGAGACCCCAAGAGACCCAGTACTTC.

The chain has TRBV10-3 and TRBJ2-7, with TRBD1 matching 7 bases. Germline loops: CDR1 ENHRY, CDR2 SYGVKD. V trimming: 6 bases; J trimming: 4 bases; junction bases outside the gene matches: 9. The CDR3 covers 14 residues. CDR3 sequence (DNA): TGTGCCATCAGGACAGGGTCGAGCCTTTACGAGCAGTACTTC. Translation: CAIRTGSSLYEQYF.

The rearrangement joins TRBV6-2 or TRBV6-3 to TRBJ2-1; 10 positions agree with TRBD2. The CDR3 is made up of 14 amino acids. V lost 6 bases and J lost 10; bases outside the gene matches: 9. Germline CDR1 and CDR2: MNHEY and SVGEGT. The CDR3 DNA sequence: TGTGCCAGCAGCCCCACCATAGCGGGAGGCGAGCAGTTCTTC. Translation: CASSPTIAGGEQFF.

This clonotype was detected only a few times. The rearrangement joins TRBV5-1 to TRBJ1-1; 9 nucleotides match TRBD1. J gave up 6 bases and V 5 bases, and 11 bases lay outside the gene matches. The V gene's germline CDR1 is SGHRS and CDR2 YFSETQ. The CDR3 extends over 15 amino acids. CDR3 sequence: CASSTGTGPESEAFF. CDR3 in DNA: TGCGCCAGCAGTACCGGGACAGGGCCAGAATCTGAAGCTTTCTTT. Looking up the rest from reference TRBV5-1 and TRBJ1-1 gives the full variable domain: KAGVTQTPRYLIKTRGQQVTLSCSPISGHRSVSWYQQTPGQGLQFLFEYFSETQRNKGNFPGRFSGRQFSNSRSEMNVSTLELGDSALYLCASSTGTGPESEAFFGQGTRLTVV.

The V call is TRBV20-1, the J call TRBJ2-3; D is unresolved. The V end lost 1 base, the J end lost 4 bases, and 6 bases lay between the germline ends. CDR1 DFQATT and CDR2 SNEGSKA come from the germline V gene (reference sequence). CDR3 length: 12 amino acids. The CDR3 spells CSARGVPDTQYF. CDR3 coding DNA: TGCAGTGCTAGAGGGGTCCCAGATACGCAGTATTTT.

The sample holds a few counts of this clonotype. This rearrangement joins TRBV5-5 to TRBJ2-7; TRBD1 matches 10 bases. Germline CDR1 is SGHKS and CDR2 is YYEKEE (reference sequence). With V trimmed by 4 bases and J by 1 base, 5 bases remained unmatched. CDR3 length: 15 amino acids. CDR3 region: CASSLLGQGSYEQYF. The DNA for the CDR3 is TGTGCCAGCAGCCTCCTGGGACAGGGGTCCTACGAGCAGTACTTC.

This clonotype was observed at least ten times. The chain employs TRBV7-8 and TRBJ2-4; D unclear. Germline V gene lookup returns CDR1 SGHVS and CDR2 FQNEAQ. This CDR3 spans 15 amino acids. The ends were cut back, 3 bases at V and 1 base at J, with 10 bases in the middle. CDR3 sequence reads: CASSLGSMAKNIQYF. Here the CDR3 DNA reads TGTGCCAGCAGCTTGGGATCCATGGCCAAAAACATTCAGTACTTC.